A single sample is the source of the 2 T cell receptor beta chains below, sequenced in a study of cytomegalovirus exposure and HLA in healthy donors. The PCR ran on 60 Vbeta and 13 Jbeta primers. Libraries were prepared by immunoSEQ multiplex PCR; TCRdb keeps only in-frame clonotypes and omits some of them. This sample has 150,000 to 200,000 clones, with 9.5% to 15% found just once. The sample comprised PBMCs. The receptor source for this set is a man over 45 in good health and CMV-seropositive.

This clone has just a few counts. The rearrangement uses TRBV7-2 and TRBJ1-2; 10 bases are shared with TRBD1. Trimming cost V 4 bases and J 2 bases; bases outside gene matches: 10. Germline V lookup: CDR1 SGHTA, CDR2 FQGNSA. The CDR3 spans 17 residues. Here the CDR3 reads CASSSLGGTGANYGYTF. The DNA for the CDR3 is TGTGCCAGCAGCTCACTTGGAGGGACAGGGGCGAACTATGGCTACACCTTC.

This clone was counted only a few times. This chain links TRBV30 with TRBJ1-2; TRBD1 aligns across 9 bases. CDR3 length equals 14 residues. V lost 2 bases, J lost 8 bases, and 9 bases stayed unmatched. Germline V gives CDR1 GTSNPN, CDR2 SVGIG (reference sequence). The CDR3 spells CAWSLQGAIRGYTF. The CDR3 nucleotides read TGTGCCTGGAGTCTACAGGGGGCGATTCGGGGCTACACCTTC.